What follows is one TCR beta chain and its context. What it binds is not known. Germline CDR1 is SGHAT and CDR2 is FQNNGV. The CDR3 has 18 amino acids. Trimming shortened V by 4 bases and J by 0 bases, and 19 bases separated the two germline ends. Profiled with immunoSEQ multiplex PCR; TCRdb holds only in-frame clones, not every one. Among 45,000 to 65,000 clones listed, approximately 88% were seen once. The data are from a study of T cell responses to AZD1222 COVID-19 vaccine. Findings and limits, study-wide: The study reported that nearly half of spike-specific TCRs target unmutated variant regions.

The specimen comprised peripheral blood, sampled 28 days after the second AZD1222 dose. This chain connects TRBV11-2 to TRBJ2-1; maybe TRBD2 (5 bases). The source is an adult who received the AZD1222 COVID-19 vaccine. The CDR3 loop reads CASSYQPPLVGSYNEQFF. In DNA form, the CDR3 reads TGTGCCAGCAGCTACCAACCTCCACTAGTCGGCTCCTACAATGAGCAGTTCTTC.